A single sample is the source of the 9 T cell receptor beta chains below, sequenced in a study of PD-1 blockade in classical Hodgkin lymphoma. TCRdb's table, derived via immunoSEQ multiplex PCR, lists solely in-frame clones and lacks some. The sample consists of about 41,000 clones, around 69% of them appearing once. Time point meaning: cycle 4 day 1 (C4D1), after about 6 weeks of nivolumab. Relapse after autologous stem cell transplantation occurred in every patient, and brentuximab vedotin exposure varied. The source was peripheral blood mononuclear cells (PBMCs), collected before the fourth cycle of nivolumab. The receptor set was obtained from a human donor with classical Hodgkin lymphoma.

The chain employs TRBV15 and TRBJ1-5, with a possible D match to TRBD1 (6 bases). Germline V gene lookup returns CDR1 LNHNV and CDR2 YYDKDF (reference sequence). The CDR3 extends over 15 amino acids. Trimming cost V 0 bases and J 6 bases, with 12 bases left between them. The CDR3 loop is CATSRDRGGSQPQHF. The CDR3 DNA follows: TGTGCCACCAGCAGAGATAGGGGGGGCAGTCAGCCCCAGCATTTT.

This chain joins TRBV2 and TRBJ2-5; D may be TRBD1 (6 bases). Germline V gene lookup returns CDR1 SNHLY and CDR2 FYNNEI. V lost 5 bases and J lost 5, with 21 bases in between. There are 16 residues in the CDR3. This CDR3 is CASSRDKSGARETQYF. Here the CDR3 DNA reads TGTGCCAGCAGTCGGGACAAGTCTGGGGCCAGGGAGACCCAGTACTTC. Based on the CDR3 plus reference TRBV2 and TRBJ2-5, the full variable domain is EPEVTQTPSHQVTQMGQEVILRCVPISNHLYFYWYRQILGQKVEFLVSFYNNEISEKSEIFDDQFSVERPDGSNFTLKIRSTKLEDSAMYFCASSRDKSGARETQYFGPGTRLLVL.

This rearrangement joins TRBV7-9 to TRBJ1-1; no firm D call. Germline lookup yields CDR1 SEHNR and CDR2 FQNEAQ (reference sequence). This CDR3 spans 14 amino acids. Trimming took 2 bases from V and 0 from J, leaving 7 bases between them. The CDR3 bases are TGTGCCAGCAGCTTACCCCCAGTGAACACTGAAGCTTTCTTT. This gives the protein CASSLPPVNTEAFF.

The V and J genes are TRBV19 and TRBJ1-4; D may be TRBD1 (5 bases). The CDR3 totals 14 residues. CDR1 LNHDA and CDR2 SQIVND come from the germline V gene (reference sequence). Trimming left V 10 bases short and J 6 bases short, with 18 bases between. The CDR3 bases are TGTGCCACCCGCGTCGGGGCGGGTGATGAAAAACTGTTTTTT. The encoded protein is CATRVGAGDEKLFF. The whole variable domain, filled in from reference TRBV19 and TRBJ1-4, reads DGGITQSPKYLFRKEGQNVTLSCEQNLNHDAMYWYRQDPGQGLRLIYYSQIVNDFQKGDIAEGYSVSREKKESFPLTVTSAQKNPTAFYLCATRVGAGDEKLFFGSGTQLSVL.

This clone occurred a few times. The J gene is TRBJ2-7, the V gene TRBV11-1; D possibly matches TRBD1 or TRBD2 (5 bases each). Germline CDR1 SGHAT, CDR2 FQDESV (reference sequence). V was pared by 3 bases and J by 3 bases, with 6 bases between. The CDR3 covers 12 residues. The CDR3 loop is CASSFGGYEQYF. CDR3 nucleotide sequence: TGTGCCAGCAGCTTTGGGGGCTACGAGCAGTACTTC.

CDR3 nucleotide sequence: TGCAGCGTTGGAGCGGGGTCGAACACCGGGGAGCTGTTTTTT. It translates to CSVGAGSNTGELFF. The rearrangement joins TRBV29-1 to TRBJ2-2; 7 bases match TRBD2. Trimming removed 4 bases from V and 0 bases from J; junction bases left unmatched: 2. Germline V gene lookup returns CDR1 SQVTM and CDR2 ANQGSEA. The CDR3 totals 14 residues.

The chain couples TRBV4-2 to TRBJ2-1; 9 bases map to TRBD1. Trimming at V came to 0 bases and at J to 8 bases, leaving 8 bases not matched to a gene. The germline CDR1 and CDR2 sequences are LGHNA and YNFKEQ. CDR3 size: 16 residues. The CDR3 here is CASSQDEQGAGYEQFF. The CDR3 coding sequence is TGTGCCAGCAGCCAAGATGAACAGGGGGCGGGCTATGAGCAGTTCTTC.

The chain couples TRBV7-8 to TRBJ1-4; 8 bases are a match to TRBD1. CDR3 length: 17 amino acids. Germline trimming cut 1 base from V and 1 base from J; bases unmatched to any gene: 5. Germline V gene lookup returns CDR1 SGHVS and CDR2 FQNEAQ. The CDR3 loop is CASSLGARGQTNEKLFF. The DNA of the CDR3 is TGTGCCAGCAGCTTAGGGGCCAGGGGGCAAACTAATGAAAAACTGTTTTTT.

The chain has TRBV7-2 and TRBJ1-1; no clear D. From germline, CDR1 is SGHTA and CDR2 FQGNSA. This CDR3 is built from 13 residues. V was cut by 2 bases and J by 7 bases, with 11 bases left in between. CDR3 sequence: CASSLSGRDEAFF. The CDR3 coding sequence is TGTGCCAGCAGCTTATCGGGGAGAGATGAAGCTTTCTTT.